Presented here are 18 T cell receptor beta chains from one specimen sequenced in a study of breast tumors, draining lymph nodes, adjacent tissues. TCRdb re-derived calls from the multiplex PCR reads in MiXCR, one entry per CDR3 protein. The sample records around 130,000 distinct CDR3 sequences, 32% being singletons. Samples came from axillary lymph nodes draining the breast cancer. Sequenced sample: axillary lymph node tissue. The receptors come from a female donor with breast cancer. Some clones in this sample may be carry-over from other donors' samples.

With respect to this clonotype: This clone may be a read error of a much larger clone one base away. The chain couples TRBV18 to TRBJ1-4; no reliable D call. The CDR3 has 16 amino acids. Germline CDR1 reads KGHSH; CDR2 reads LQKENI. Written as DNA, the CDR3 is TGTGCCAGCTCACCAGGAGGTGGGTCGGTCTCTCAAAAACTGTCTTTT. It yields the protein CASSPGGGSVSQKLSF.

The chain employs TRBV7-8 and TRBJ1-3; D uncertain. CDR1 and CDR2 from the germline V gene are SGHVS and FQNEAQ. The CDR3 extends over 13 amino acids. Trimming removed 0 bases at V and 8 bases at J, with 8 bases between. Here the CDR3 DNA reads TGTGCCAGCAGCTTAGCGGTTGGGGACACCATATATTTT. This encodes CASSLAVGDTIYF. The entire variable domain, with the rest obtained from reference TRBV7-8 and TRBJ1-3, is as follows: GAGVSQSPRYKVAKRGQDVALRCDPISGHVSLFWYQQALGQGPEFLTYFQNEAQLDKSGLPSDRFFAERPEGSVSTLKIQRTQQEDSAVYLCASSLAVGDTIYFGEGSWLTVV.

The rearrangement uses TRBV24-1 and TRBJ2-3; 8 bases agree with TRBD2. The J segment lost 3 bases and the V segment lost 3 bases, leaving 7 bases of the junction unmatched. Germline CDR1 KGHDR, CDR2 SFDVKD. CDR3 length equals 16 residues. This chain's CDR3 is CATSDRAGDITDTQYF. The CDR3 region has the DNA TGTGCCACCAGTGATCGAGCGGGAGATATAACAGATACGCAGTATTTT.

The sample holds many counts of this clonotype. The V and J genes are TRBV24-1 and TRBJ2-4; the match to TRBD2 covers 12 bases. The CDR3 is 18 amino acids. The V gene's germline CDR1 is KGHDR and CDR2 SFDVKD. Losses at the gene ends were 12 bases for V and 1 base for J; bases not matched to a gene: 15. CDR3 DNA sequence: TGTGCCGCGATTCCTAGCGGGGGGGCCCATCGGGCCAAAAACATTCAGTACTTC. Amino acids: CAAIPSGGAHRAKNIQYF.

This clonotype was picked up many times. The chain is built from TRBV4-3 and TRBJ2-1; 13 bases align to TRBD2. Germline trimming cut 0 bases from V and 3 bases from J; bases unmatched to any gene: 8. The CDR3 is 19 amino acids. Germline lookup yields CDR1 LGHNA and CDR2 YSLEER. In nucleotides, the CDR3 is TGCGCCAGCAGCCAAGACCGGACTAGCGGGGGTGCCATCTACAATGAGCAGTTCTTC. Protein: CASSQDRTSGGAIYNEQFF.

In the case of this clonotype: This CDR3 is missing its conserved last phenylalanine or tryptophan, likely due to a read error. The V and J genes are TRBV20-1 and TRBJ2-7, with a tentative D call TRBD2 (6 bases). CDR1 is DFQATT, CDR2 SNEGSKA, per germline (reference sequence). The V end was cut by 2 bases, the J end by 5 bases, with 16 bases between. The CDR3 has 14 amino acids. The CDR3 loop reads CSARWLAGSDEQYH. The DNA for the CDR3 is TGCAGTGCTAGATGGCTGGCGGGGAGCGACGAGCAGTACCAC.

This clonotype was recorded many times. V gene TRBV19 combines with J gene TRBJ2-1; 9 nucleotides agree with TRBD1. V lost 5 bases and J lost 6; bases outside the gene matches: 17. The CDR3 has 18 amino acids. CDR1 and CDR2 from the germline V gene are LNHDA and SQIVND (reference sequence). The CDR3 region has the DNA TGTGCCAGTAGTCCAAACAGCGCCGGGACAGGGTACGGCAATGAGCAGTTCTTC. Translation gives CASSPNSAGTGYGNEQFF.

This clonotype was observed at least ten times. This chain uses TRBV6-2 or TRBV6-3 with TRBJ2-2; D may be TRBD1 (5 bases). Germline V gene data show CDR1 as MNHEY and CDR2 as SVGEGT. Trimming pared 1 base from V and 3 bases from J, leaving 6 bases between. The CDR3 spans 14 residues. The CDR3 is CASSYWGDTGELFF. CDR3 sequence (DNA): TGTGCCAGCAGTTACTGGGGCGACACCGGGGAGCTGTTTTTT.

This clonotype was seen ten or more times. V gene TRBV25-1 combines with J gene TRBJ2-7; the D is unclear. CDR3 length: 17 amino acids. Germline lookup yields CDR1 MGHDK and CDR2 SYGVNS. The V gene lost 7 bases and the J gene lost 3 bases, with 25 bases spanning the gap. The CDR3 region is CASTTPGRCSKLYEQYV. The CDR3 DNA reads TGTGCCAGCACCACCCCCGGCAGGTGCTCCAAACTCTACGAGCAGTACGTC.

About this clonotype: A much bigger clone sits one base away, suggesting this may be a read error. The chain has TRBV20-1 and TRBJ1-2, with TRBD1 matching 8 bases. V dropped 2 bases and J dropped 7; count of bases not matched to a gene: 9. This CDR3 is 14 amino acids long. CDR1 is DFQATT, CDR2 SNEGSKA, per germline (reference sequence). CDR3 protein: CSARPGQDTTGYTF. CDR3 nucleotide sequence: TGCAGTGCTAGACCGGGACAGGATACAACTGGCTACACCTTC.

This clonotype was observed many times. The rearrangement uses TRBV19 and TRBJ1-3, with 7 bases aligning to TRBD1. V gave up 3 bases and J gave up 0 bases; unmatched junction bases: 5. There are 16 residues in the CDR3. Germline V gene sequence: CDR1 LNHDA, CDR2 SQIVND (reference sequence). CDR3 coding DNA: TGTGCCAGTAGTATGGAAGACAGGGTCTCTGGAAACACCATATATTTT. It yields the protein CASSMEDRVSGNTIYF.

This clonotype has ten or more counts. The CDR3 reads CASSVSGTNTGELFF. The CDR3 DNA reads TGTGCCAGCAGCGTCAGCGGGACGAACACCGGGGAGCTGTTTTTT. The chain uses TRBV9 and TRBJ2-2, with TRBD2 identical over 7 bases. The CDR3 runs to 15 residues. The trim removed 2 bases at V and 0 bases at J, leaving 1 base unmatched. Germline V gene sequence: CDR1 SGDLS, CDR2 YYNGEE.

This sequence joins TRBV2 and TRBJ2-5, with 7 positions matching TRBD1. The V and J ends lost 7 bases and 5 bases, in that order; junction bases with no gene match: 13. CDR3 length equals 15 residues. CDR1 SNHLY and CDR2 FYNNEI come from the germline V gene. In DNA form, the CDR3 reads TGTGCCAGCAAAATTCAGGGGGACACCGGGGAGACCCAGTACTTC. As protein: CASKIQGDTGETQYF.

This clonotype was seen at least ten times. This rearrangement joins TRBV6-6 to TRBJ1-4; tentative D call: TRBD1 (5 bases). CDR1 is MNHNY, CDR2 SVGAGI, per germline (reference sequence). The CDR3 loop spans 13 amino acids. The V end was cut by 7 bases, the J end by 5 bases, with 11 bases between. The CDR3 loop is CASTPRQNEKLFF. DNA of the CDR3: TGTGCCAGCACCCCAAGACAGAATGAAAAACTGTTTTTT.

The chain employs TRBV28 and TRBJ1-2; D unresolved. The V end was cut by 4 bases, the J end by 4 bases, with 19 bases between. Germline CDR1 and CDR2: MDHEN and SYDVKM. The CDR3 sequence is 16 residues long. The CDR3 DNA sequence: TGTGCCAGCAGTTCCCGCACCCGAGTCAGAGGCTATGGCTACACCTTC. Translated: CASSSRTRVRGYGYTF.

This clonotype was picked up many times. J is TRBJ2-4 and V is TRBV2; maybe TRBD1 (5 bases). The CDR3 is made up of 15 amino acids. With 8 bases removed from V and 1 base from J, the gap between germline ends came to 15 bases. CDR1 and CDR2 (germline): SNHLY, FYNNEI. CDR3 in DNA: TGTGCCAGCGGCGGAGAAGGGGTGGCCAAAAACATTCAGTACTTC. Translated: CASGGEGVAKNIQYF.

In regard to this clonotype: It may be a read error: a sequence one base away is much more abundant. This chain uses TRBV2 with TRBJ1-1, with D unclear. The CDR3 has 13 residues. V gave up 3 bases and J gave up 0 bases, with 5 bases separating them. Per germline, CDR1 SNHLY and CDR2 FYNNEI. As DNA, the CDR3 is TGTGCCAGCAGTGAGTGGGTGAACACTGAAGCTTTCTTT. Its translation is CASSEWVNTEAFF.

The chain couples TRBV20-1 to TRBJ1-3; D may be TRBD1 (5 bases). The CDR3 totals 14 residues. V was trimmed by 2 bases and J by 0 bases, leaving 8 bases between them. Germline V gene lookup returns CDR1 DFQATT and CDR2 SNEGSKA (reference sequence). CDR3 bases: TGCAGTGCTAGAAGAGACAGCTCTGGAAACACCATATATTTT. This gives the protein CSARRDSSGNTIYF.